This T cell receptor beta chain emerged from a study of OX40 agonist ivuxolimab in advanced cancers. This CDR3 contains 14 residues. The ends were cut back, 1 base at V and 2 bases at J, with 9 bases in the middle. Germline V gene lookup returns CDR1 SGHVS and CDR2 FQNEAQ. Study conclusions and caveats: Relative to CD4+, CD8+ T cells held more expanded clones on average.

Some clones are missing from TCRdb's copy, which holds only in-frame ones; the method was immunoSEQ multiplex PCR. The sample holds 77,000 or so clones, around 92% seen once. Worth noting for this clone: Its antigen is not known.

The material sequenced was CD4+ or CD8+ T cells sorted from blood, taken in a trial of the OX40 agonist ivuxolimab. The sequence came from an adult with an advanced solid tumor such as melanoma, head and neck, liver or kidney cancer. The chain couples TRBV7-8 to TRBJ2-7, with D perhaps TRBD2 (6 bases). The CDR3 region is CASSLEGEAYEQYF. In DNA, the CDR3 is TGTGCCAGCAGCTTAGAAGGGGAGGCCTACGAGCAGTACTTC.